In this sample, the clone carrying this T cell receptor (beta chain) turned up a few times. This record belongs to a study of blood T cells in healthy people across ages. The germline V gene encodes CDR1 SGHRS and CDR2 YFSETQ. Trimming stripped 1 base from V and 5 bases from J, with 21 bases between. The CDR3 covers 17 residues. Next came a second PCR, run for about 7 to 12 cycles, which used a sample-barcoded 5' primer along with a J-beta primer mix. TCRdb ran MiXCR on the 5' RACE reads and lists one entry per CDR3 protein. The sample lists around 1,900,000 distinct CDR3 sequences, more than 35% occurring once.

The TCR sequence derives from a human donor in good health. Input material: blood. The rearrangement uses TRBV5-1 and TRBJ2-5; weak D call: TRBD1 (6 bases). The CDR3 loop reads CASSLHSGQPVGETQYF. CDR3 sequence (DNA): TGCGCCAGCAGCTTGCACTCGGGACAACCAGTAGGGGAGACCCAGTACTTC.